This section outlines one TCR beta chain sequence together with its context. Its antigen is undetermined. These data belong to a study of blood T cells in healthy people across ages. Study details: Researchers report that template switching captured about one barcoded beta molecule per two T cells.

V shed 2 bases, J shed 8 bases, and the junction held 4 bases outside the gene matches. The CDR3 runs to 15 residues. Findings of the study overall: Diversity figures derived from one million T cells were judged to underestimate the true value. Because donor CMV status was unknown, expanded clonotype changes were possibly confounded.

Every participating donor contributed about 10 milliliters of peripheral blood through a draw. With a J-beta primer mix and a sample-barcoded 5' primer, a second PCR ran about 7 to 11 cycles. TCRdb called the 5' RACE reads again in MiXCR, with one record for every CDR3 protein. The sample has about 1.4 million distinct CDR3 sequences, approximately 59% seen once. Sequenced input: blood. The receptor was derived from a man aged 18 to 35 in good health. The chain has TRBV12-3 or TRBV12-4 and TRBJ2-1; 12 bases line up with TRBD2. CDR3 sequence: CASSLTSGRNYEQFF. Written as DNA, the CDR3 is TGTGCCAGCAGTTTAACTAGCGGGAGGAACTATGAGCAGTTCTTC.